The clone carrying this TCR beta chain was counted between two and nine times. The antigen remains unidentified. The data were taken from a study of response to subunit inactivated influenza vaccine. Trimming cost V 7 bases and J 3 bases, with 12 bases left between them. CDR1 and CDR2 (germline): MDHEN, SYDVKM. The CDR3 contains 13 residues. TCRdb used MiXCR to reprocess the RT-PCR reads, holding one entry per CDR3 protein. The table shows hundreds of thousands of distinct CDR3 sequences, with over 11% occurring only once. Study-level points and caveats: There was a suggestion from the authors that each seasonal influenza vaccination recruits few new T cells.

The chain links TRBV28 to TRBJ2-5; D may match TRBD1 or TRBD2 (5 bases each). Source: PBMCs from blood, taken 14 to 15 days before vaccination. This receptor was taken from a man aged 50-60 years who received an inactivated influenza vaccine. The CDR3 nucleotides read TGTGCCAGCAAAACAGGAGGAAAAGAGACCCAGTACTTC. Residues: CASKTGGKETQYF.